This T cell receptor (beta chain) was recovered during a study of T cell repertoires in cytomegalovirus infection. Points on this clonotype: Its target is not known.

TCRdb analysed the reads with MiXCR anew, one entry per CDR3 protein. The sample contains roughly 990,000 distinct CDR3 sequences, around 32% of which appear only once. Trimming removed 3 bases at V and 2 bases at J, with 8 bases between. The CDR3 length is 13 residues. CDR1 LNHDA and CDR2 SQIVND come from the germline V gene (reference sequence). The material was cultured CD8+ T cells from PBMCs, obtained from culture after CMV antigen stimulation. The chain joins TRBV19 to TRBJ2-7; the D gene is possibly TRBD2 (5 bases). This receptor was taken from a human donor in good health (CMV status not recorded). Some clones in this sample may be carry-over from other donors' samples. The CDR3 is CASSIDGAYEQYF. The CDR3, as DNA: TGTGCCAGTAGTATTGACGGGGCCTACGAGCAGTACTTC.